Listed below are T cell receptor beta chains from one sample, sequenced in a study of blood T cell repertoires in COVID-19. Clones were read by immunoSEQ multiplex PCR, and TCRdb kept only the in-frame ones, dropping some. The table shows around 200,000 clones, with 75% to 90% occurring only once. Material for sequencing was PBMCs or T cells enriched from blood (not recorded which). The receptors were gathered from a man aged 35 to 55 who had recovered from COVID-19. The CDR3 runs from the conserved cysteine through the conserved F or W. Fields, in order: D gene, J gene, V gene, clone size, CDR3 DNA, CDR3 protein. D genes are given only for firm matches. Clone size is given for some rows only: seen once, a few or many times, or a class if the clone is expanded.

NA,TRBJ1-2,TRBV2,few,TGTGCCAGCCAGGGCAAGATTGGGAACTATGGCTACACCTTC,CASQGKIGNYGYTF
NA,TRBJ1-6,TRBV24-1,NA,TGTGCCACCAGTGATTCCCGGACTCGTGGCTCACCCCTCCACTTT,CATSDSRTRGSPLHF
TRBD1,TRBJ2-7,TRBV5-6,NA,TGTGCCAGCAGTTTGCCGACAGGGGGCGAGTACGAGCAGTACTTC,CASSLPTGGEYEQYF
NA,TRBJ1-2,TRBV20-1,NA,TGCAGTGCCAGGGGCAGTAGTGGCTACACCTTC,CSARGSSGYTF
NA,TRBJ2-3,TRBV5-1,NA,TGCGCCAGCAGCCCCCTCCCTGCGACTATCCGCGGTCGTAGCACAGATACGCAGTATTTT,CASSPLPATIRGRSTDTQYF
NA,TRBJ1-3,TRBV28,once,TGTGCCAGCAACCCAGGAGGCTCTGGAAACACCATATATTTT,CASNPGGSGNTIYF
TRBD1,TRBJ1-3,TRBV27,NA,TGTGCCAGCAGGGAGACAGGGACGGACACCATATATTTT,CASRETGTDTIYF
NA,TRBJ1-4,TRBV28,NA,TGTGCCATACAGGGCCACAATAATGAAAAACTGTTTTTT,CAIQGHNNEKLFF
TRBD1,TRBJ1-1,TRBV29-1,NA,TGCAGCGTTTATCTGACAGGGGAGGGGAACACTGAAGCTTTCTTT,CSVYLTGEGNTEAFF
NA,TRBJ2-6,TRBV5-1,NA,TGCGCCAGCAGCCCACAGGGTTCTGGGGCCAACGTCCTGACTTTC,CASSPQGSGANVLTF
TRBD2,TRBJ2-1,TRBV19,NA,TGTGCCAGTAGTATAACCTCTGGGACTAGCGGGATGTTCGATGAGCAGTTCTTC,CASSITSGTSGMFDEQFF
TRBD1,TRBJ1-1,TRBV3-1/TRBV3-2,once,TGTGCCAGCAGCCGGGGACAGTACACTGAAGCTTTCTTT,CASSRGQYTEAFF
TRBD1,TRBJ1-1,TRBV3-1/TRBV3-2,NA,TGTGCCAGCAGCCTAAAAACCGACAGGGTAGACGCTTTCTTT,CASSLKTDRVDAFF
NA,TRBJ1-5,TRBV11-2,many,TGTGCCAGCAGCTTAGGCGAAAACTATAGCAATCAGCCCCAGCATTTT,CASSLGENYSNQPQHF
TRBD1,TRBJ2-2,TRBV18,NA,TGTGCCAGCTCACCCGGACAGGGGAACACCGGGGAGCTGTTTTTT,CASSPGQGNTGELFF
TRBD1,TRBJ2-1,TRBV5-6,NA,TGTGCCAGCAGCCTCGGGACAGTGAATGAGCAGTTCTTC,CASSLGTVNEQFF
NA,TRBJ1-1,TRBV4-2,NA,TGTGCCAGCAGCCGAGGACAGATGAACACTGAAGCTTTCTTT,CASSRGQMNTEAFF
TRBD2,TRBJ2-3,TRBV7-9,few,TGTGCCAGCAGCTATAGCGGGAGTTTGTCGACTACGCAGTATTTT,CASSYSGSLSTTQYF
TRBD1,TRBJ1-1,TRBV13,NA,TGTGCCAGCAGCTTAAGGGACAGGGGAGGGAACACTGAAGCTTTCTTT,CASSLRDRGGNTEAFF
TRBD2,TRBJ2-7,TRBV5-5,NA,TGTGCCAGCAGCTTAATAGGGACTACCGTCTACGAGCAGTACTTC,CASSLIGTTVYEQYF
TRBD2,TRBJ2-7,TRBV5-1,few,TGCGCCAGCAGCTTGGCCGGGACTAGCGGGAGATACGAGCAGTACTTC,CASSLAGTSGRYEQYF
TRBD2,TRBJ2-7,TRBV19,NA,TGTGCCAGTAGTATAGGGCTAGCGGGAAACGAGCAGTACTTC,CASSIGLAGNEQYF